One sample yielded the 10 T cell receptor beta chains listed below, sequenced in a study of cytomegalovirus exposure and HLA in healthy donors. The primer mix had 60 Vbeta and 13 Jbeta primers. Assay: immunoSEQ multiplex PCR; the TCRdb copy retains only in-frame clones and omits some. Here the sample spans 130,000 to 150,000 clones, approximately 79% being singletons. The source material was PBMCs. The receptor set was obtained from a woman in her 30s in good health and CMV-seronegative.

The genes are TRBV7-8 and TRBJ2-1; the D gene is possibly TRBD2 (6 bases). From germline, CDR1 is SGHVS and CDR2 FQNEAQ. The V and J ends lost 2 bases and 6 bases respectively, with 11 bases between them. This CDR3 comprises 14 residues. CDR3 protein: CASSLRDGSNEQFF. The CDR3 DNA reads TGTGCCAGCAGCTTAAGAGACGGGAGCAATGAGCAGTTCTTC. The full variable domain, completed using reference TRBV7-8 and TRBJ2-1, is GAGVSQSPRYKVAKRGQDVALRCDPISGHVSLFWYQQALGQGPEFLTYFQNEAQLDKSGLPSDRFFAERPEGSVSTLKIQRTQQEDSAVYLCASSLRDGSNEQFFGPGTRLTVL.

The gene calls are TRBV7-3 and TRBJ2-1; 10 bases line up with TRBD1. The CDR3 contains 17 residues. V lost 2 bases to trimming and J lost 7 bases; unmatched junction nucleotides: 11. Germline-derived CDR1 and CDR2 are SGHTA and FQGTGA. The CDR3 loop is CASSLYPGQGRQNEQFF. DNA for the CDR3: TGTGCCAGCAGCTTATACCCGGGACAGGGGCGTCAGAATGAGCAGTTCTTC.

In its sample, this clone was seen a few times. V usage is TRBV2 and J usage is TRBJ2-7; weak D call: TRBD2 (6 bases). CDR1 SNHLY and CDR2 FYNNEI come from the germline V gene. This CDR3 is built from 16 residues. V dropped 0 bases and J dropped 2 bases, with 14 bases sitting between them. CDR3 in DNA: TGTGCCAGCAGTGAAGCGTCCGGGACTCTCCCCTACGAGCAGTACTTC. It yields the protein CASSEASGTLPYEQYF.

The chain combines TRBV7-8 with TRBJ1-5, with 9 bases that match TRBD1. Germline V CDR1 and CDR2: SGHVS, FQNEAQ. The CDR3 covers 15 residues. After removal of 7 bases from V and 2 bases from J, the junction contained 6 bases not matched to a gene. The CDR3 loop reads CASKPGQGRNQPQHF. CDR3 sequence (DNA): TGTGCCAGCAAGCCGGGACAGGGCCGCAATCAGCCCCAGCATTTT.

J is TRBJ1-1 and V is TRBV7-3; 9 bases map to TRBD1. Losses at the gene ends were 6 bases for V and 6 bases for J; bases not matched to a gene: 5. Germline-derived CDR1 and CDR2 are SGHTA and FQGTGA. This CDR3 has 13 amino acids. Here the CDR3 DNA reads TGTGCCAGCAGTCGGGACAGGGACGCTGAAGCTTTCTTT. Protein: CASSRDRDAEAFF.

The chain combines TRBV5-7 with TRBJ2-2; D may be TRBD2 (7 bases). TRBV5-7 is identified as an open reading frame with a role that is uncertain. V was shortened by 1 base and J by 3 bases, with 13 bases between the two germline ends. CDR3 length: 16 residues. In DNA, the CDR3 is TGTGCCAGCAGCTTGTGGGGGGGCGGTCACACCGGGGAGCTGTTTTTT. It codes for CASSLWGGGHTGELFF.

The J gene is TRBJ2-7, the V gene TRBV6-6, with D possibly TRBD1 on 5 matching bases. The CDR3 covers 14 residues. CDR1 and CDR2 from the germline V gene are MNHNY and SVGAGI (reference sequence). V was clipped by 4 bases and J by 5 bases, with 15 bases between them. CDR3 in DNA: TGTGCCAGCAGTTTCTCTAGGGGCGCCCACGAGCAGTACTTC. Translated: CASSFSRGAHEQYF.

The chain combines TRBV28 with TRBJ2-1, with D possibly TRBD1 on 5 matching bases. V lost 2 bases and J lost 7, with 15 bases in between. The CDR3 runs 15 residues. CDR1 is MDHEN, CDR2 SYDVKM, per germline. The CDR3 DNA reads TGTGCCAGCAGTTTAACGGCAGGGAATGTAAATGAGCAGTTCTTC. Its protein product is CASSLTAGNVNEQFF.

This chain connects TRBV28 to TRBJ2-7; maybe TRBD2 (5 bases). This CDR3 has 12 residues. Trimming removed 6 bases at V and 6 bases at J, with 12 bases between. Germline CDR1 reads MDHEN; CDR2 reads SYDVKM. The CDR3 sequence: CASRGLVGEQYF. The CDR3 nucleotides are TGTGCCAGCAGAGGACTGGTCGGCGAGCAGTACTTC.

This clone was seen a few times. The genes are TRBV2 and TRBJ1-5; D not certain. There are 13 residues in the CDR3. Trimming left V 2 bases short and J 5 bases short, with 7 bases between. CDR1 is SNHLY and CDR2 is FYNNEI in the germline V gene. The CDR3 DNA follows: TGTGCCAGCAGTGAATCCGTTTATCAGCCCCAGCATTTT. As protein: CASSESVYQPQHF. The full variable domain, completed using reference TRBV2 and TRBJ1-5, is EPEVTQTPSHQVTQMGQEVILRCVPISNHLYFYWYRQILGQKVEFLVSFYNNEISEKSEIFDDQFSVERPDGSNFTLKIRSTKLEDSAMYFCASSESVYQPQHFGDGTRLSIL.